This T cell receptor beta chain was captured in a study of T cells in pancreatic ductal adenocarcinoma. The selected patients with pancreatic ductal adenocarcinoma had surgery but no neoadjuvant therapy. Only in-frame clones appear in the TCRdb table, and some are missing; sequencing was by immunoSEQ multiplex PCR. The sample has roughly 100,000 clones; about 95% are singletons. Germline V gene sequence: CDR1 MNHEY, CDR2 SVGAGI. CDR3 length: 14 amino acids. V lost 4 bases and J 1 base, leaving 11 bases between the germline ends. Comment on this clone: Its antigen is as yet unknown.

Study observations and caveats: The resected cohort was biased toward the minority with early-stage disease.

The TCR sequence derives from a human donor with pancreatic ductal adenocarcinoma. The specimen was PBMCs. The genes are TRBV6-5 and TRBJ2-7, with D tentatively TRBD1 (5 bases). CDR3 coding DNA: TGTGCCAGCAGTTGGGGCTTAGGGTCCTACGAGCAGTACTTC. The encoded protein is CASSWGLGSYEQYF.